The T cell receptor beta chain described here comes from a study of response to subunit inactivated influenza vaccine. Study-wide results and caveats: The study's authors posited that every seasonal influenza vaccination enlists few new T cells.

TCRdb fed the RT-PCR reads into MiXCR, producing one record per CDR3 protein. The repertoire holds 500,000 or so distinct CDR3 sequences, with approximately 16% as singletons. Deletions cut 0 bases from V and 0 bases from J, with 12 bases between. The CDR3 is 15 amino acids. Germline V gene lookup returns CDR1 DFQATT and CDR2 SNEGSKA (reference sequence). A note on this clonotype: The antigen is unknown.

The receptor's source is a man aged 45 to 75 who received an inactivated influenza vaccine. The chain links TRBV20-1 to TRBJ2-7, with D uncertain. Source: CD4+ T cells sorted from PBMCs, taken approximately 25 months after vaccination. CDR3 bases: TGCAGTGCTAGAGATCCCCAGGCCCGCTCCTACGAGCAGTACTTC. This gives the protein CSARDPQARSYEQYF.